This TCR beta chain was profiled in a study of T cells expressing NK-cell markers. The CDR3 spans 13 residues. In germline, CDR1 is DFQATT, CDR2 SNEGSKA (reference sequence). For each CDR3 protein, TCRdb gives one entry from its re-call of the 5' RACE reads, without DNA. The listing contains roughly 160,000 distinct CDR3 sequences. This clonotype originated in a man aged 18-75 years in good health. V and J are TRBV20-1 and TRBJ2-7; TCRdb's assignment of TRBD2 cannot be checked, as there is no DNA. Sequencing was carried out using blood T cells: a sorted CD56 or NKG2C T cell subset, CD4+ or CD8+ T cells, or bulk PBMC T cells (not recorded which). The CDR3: CSGLAGETYEQYF.